The 2 T cell receptor beta chains presented below share a single source sample, sequenced in a study of vaccination effects on CD4 cells after COVID-19. Prior to sequencing, the ViraFEST assay stimulated PBMC with viral peptide pools, which expanded the antigen-specific CD4+ T cells. It was after around 10 days of culture that CD4+ T cells were isolated. Two-dose vaccination with either BNT162b2 or mRNA-1273 was given to the participants. Clones were sequenced by immunoSEQ multiplex PCR, and TCRdb holds only the in-frame ones, with some missing. The sample holds about 31,000 clones; over 55% are singletons and the top ten take 8.7%. The antigens these receptors bind are not known. The source material was CD4+ T cells from PBMCs cultured with SARS-CoV-2 spike peptides, sampled after COVID-19 vaccination. The receptors stem from a human donor who received a COVID-19 vaccine.

Here the CDR3 reads CSVDKGMGVTGELFF. The CDR3 region has the DNA TGCAGCGTCGACAAGGGGATGGGTGTGACCGGGGAGCTGTTTTTT. The chain has TRBV29-1 and TRBJ2-2; perhaps TRBD1 as D (5 bases). Germline CDR1 reads SQVTM; CDR2 reads ANQGSEA. The CDR3 loop spans 15 amino acids. The ends were cut back, 6 bases at V and 5 bases at J, with 19 bases in the middle.

V gene TRBV3-1 (or the pseudogene TRBV3-2) combines with J gene TRBJ2-5, with 15 bases that match TRBD2. The junction had 9 bases not matched to a gene; V was cut back by 3 bases and J by 4 bases. The CDR3 is 18 residues long. The germline V gene encodes CDR1 LGHDT and CDR2 YNNKEL (reference sequence). CDR3 sequence reads: CASSQTRTSGGATETQYF. CDR3 DNA: TGTGCCAGCAGCCAGACTAGGACTAGCGGGGGGGCAACAGAGACCCAGTACTTC.